This TCR beta chain is drawn from a study of T-cell reconstitution after alpha-beta-depleted transplantation in children. There are a few counts of this clonotype. As yet, its antigen is unknown. The TCRbeta library was prepared with unique molecular identifiers. TCRdb fed the PCR reads into MiXCR, producing one record per CDR3 protein. The sample consists of roughly 280,000 distinct CDR3 sequences, 11% of them appearing once. CDR1 and CDR2 (germline): MNHEY, SMNVEV (reference sequence). CDR3 length: 16 amino acids. Trimming removed 3 bases from V and 5 bases from J; junction bases left unmatched: 6. Broader study findings: Where alpha-beta T cells came from about two months after transplant was reportedly several hundred expanded graft clones.

The V and J genes are TRBV27 and TRBJ2-1; 11 bases align to TRBD2. The specimen was peripheral blood, collected 180 days after TCRalphabeta/CD19-depleted stem cell transplant. This receptor was taken from a male patient aged 2-15 years who had a stem cell transplant for chronic granulomatous disease, so the T cells may come from the graft donor. Here the CDR3 DNA reads TGTGCCAGCAGTTTGGGGAGACTAGCGGGAAACAATGAGCAGTTCTTC. Its protein is CASSLGRLAGNNEQFF.